This T cell receptor beta chain derives from a study of T cell repertoires in cytomegalovirus infection. This clonotype was observed at least ten times. Antigen: not known. TCRdb reprocessed the reads with MiXCR, giving one entry per CDR3 protein. This table has 250,000 to 300,000 distinct CDR3 sequences, around 9% appearing once. Study-wide results and caveats: Ex vivo responses were dominated by HLA-C-restricted CMV-specific TCR beta clonotypes.

The CDR3 length is 11 residues. Trimming took 6 bases from V and 5 from J; bases not matched to a gene: 0. Germline loops: CDR1 LNHDA, CDR2 SQIVND (reference sequence). This TCR came from a human donor in good health (CMV status not recorded). Some clones in this sample may be carry-over from other donors' samples. The sequencing sample was made of PBMCs. The chain links TRBV19 to TRBJ2-5; 7 bases line up with TRBD2. The CDR3 here is CASRLAETQYF. DNA for the CDR3: TGTGCCAGTAGACTAGCGGAGACCCAGTACTTC.